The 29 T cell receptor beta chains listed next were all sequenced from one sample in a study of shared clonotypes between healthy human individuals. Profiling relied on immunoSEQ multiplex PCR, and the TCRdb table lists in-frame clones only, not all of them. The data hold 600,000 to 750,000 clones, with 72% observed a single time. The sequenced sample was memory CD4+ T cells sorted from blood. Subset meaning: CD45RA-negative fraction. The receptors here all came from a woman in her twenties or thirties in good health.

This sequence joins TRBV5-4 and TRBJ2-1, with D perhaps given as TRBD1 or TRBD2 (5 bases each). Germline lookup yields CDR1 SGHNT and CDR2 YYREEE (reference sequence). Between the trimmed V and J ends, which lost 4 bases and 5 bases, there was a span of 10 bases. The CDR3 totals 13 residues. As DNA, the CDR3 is TGTGCCAGCAGCCAGGGAGTGGACAATGAGCAGTTCTTC. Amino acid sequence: CASSQGVDNEQFF.

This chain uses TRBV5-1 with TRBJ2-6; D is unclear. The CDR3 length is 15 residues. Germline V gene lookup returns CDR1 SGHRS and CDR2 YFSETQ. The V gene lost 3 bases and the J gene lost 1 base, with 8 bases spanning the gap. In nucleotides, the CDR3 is TGCGCCAGCAGCTGGGAATCTTCTGGGGCCAACGTCCTGACTTTC. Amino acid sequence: CASSWESSGANVLTF. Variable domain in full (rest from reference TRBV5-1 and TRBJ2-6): KAGVTQTPRYLIKTRGQQVTLSCSPISGHRSVSWYQQTPGQGLQFLFEYFSETQRNKGNFPGRFSGRQFSNSRSEMNVSTLELGDSALYLCASSWESSGANVLTFGAGSRLTVL.

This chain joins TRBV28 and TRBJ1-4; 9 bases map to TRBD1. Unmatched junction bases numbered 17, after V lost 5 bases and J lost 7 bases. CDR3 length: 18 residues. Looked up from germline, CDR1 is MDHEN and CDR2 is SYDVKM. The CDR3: CASSRLPGTGSPLEKLFF. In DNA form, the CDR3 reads TGTGCCAGCAGTCGGCTCCCCGGGACAGGGTCGCCCCTTGAAAAACTGTTTTTT. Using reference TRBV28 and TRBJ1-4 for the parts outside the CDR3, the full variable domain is DVKVTQSSRYLVKRTGEKVFLECVQDMDHENMFWYRQDPGLGLRLIYFSYDVKMKEKGDIPEGYSVSREKKERFSLILESASTNQTSMYLCASSRLPGTGSPLEKLFFGSGTQLSVL.

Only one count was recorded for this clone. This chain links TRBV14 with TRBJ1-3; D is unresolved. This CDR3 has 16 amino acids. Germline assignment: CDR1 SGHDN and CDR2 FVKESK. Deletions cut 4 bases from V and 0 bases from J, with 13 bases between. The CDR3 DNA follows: TGTGCCAGCAGCCCAAGATCACCGAACTCTGGAAACACCATATATTTT. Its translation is CASSPRSPNSGNTIYF.

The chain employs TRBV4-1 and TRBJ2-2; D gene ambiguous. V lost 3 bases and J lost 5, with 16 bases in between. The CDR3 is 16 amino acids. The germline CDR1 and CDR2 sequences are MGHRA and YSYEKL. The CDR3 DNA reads TGCGCCAGCAGCCATCCCGGTACTTTCATTACCGGGGAGCTGTTTTTT. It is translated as CASSHPGTFITGELFF.

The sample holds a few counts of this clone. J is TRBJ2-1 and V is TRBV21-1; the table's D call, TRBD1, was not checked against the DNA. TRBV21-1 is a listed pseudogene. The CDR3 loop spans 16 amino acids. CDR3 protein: CASSTRDRGQADEQFF. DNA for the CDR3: TGTGCCAGCAGCACCCGGGACAGGGGACAAGCCGATGAGCAGTTCTTC.

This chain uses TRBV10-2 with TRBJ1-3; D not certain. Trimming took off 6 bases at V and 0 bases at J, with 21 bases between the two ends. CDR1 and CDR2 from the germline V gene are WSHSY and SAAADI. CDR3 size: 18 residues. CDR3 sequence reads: CASSPGSILPFSGNTIYF. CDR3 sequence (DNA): TGCGCCAGCAGCCCGGGATCCATCCTTCCCTTCTCTGGAAACACCATATATTTT.

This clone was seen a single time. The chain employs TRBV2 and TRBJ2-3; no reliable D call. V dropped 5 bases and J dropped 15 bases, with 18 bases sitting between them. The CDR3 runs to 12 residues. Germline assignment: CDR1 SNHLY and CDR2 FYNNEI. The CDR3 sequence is CASSFSAGPPYF. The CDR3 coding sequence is TGTGCCAGCAGTTTCTCCGCCGGTCCTCCCTATTTT. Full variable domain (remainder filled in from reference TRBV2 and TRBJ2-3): EPEVTQTPSHQVTQMGQEVILRCVPISNHLYFYWYRQILGQKVEFLVSFYNNEISEKSEIFDDQFSVERPDGSNFTLKIRSTKLEDSAMYFCASSFSAGPPYFGPGTRLTVL.

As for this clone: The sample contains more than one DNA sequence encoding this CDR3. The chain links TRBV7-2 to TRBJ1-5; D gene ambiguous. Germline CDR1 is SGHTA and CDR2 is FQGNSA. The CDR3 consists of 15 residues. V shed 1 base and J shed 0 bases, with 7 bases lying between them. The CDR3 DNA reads TGTGCCAGCAGCTTAGTCGGAGGTAGCAATCAGCCCCAGCATTTT. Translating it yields CASSLVGGSNQPQHF.

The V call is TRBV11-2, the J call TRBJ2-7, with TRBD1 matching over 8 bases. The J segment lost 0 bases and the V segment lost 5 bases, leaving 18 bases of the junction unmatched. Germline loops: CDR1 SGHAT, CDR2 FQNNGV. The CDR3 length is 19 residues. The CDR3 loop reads CASSGRRGPDFQYSYEQYF. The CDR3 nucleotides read TGTGCCAGCAGCGGGCGCAGGGGGCCCGATTTTCAGTACTCCTACGAGCAGTACTTC.

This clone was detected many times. The CDR3 sequence is CASSYRTAGANVLTF. The CDR3 DNA is TGTGCCAGCAGCTACCGTACAGCTGGGGCCAACGTCCTGACTTTC. The V gene is TRBV5-4, the J gene TRBJ2-6; D remains ambiguous. Germline V lookup: CDR1 SGHNT, CDR2 YYREEE (reference sequence). The CDR3 loop spans 15 amino acids. V shed 3 bases and J shed 2 bases, with 9 bases lying between them.

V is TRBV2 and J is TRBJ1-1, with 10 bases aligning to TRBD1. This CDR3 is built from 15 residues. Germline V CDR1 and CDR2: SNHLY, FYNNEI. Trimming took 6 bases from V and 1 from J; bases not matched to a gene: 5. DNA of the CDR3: TGTGCCAGCAGGGGACGACAGGGGGCGAACACTGAAGCTTTCTTT. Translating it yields CASRGRQGANTEAFF.

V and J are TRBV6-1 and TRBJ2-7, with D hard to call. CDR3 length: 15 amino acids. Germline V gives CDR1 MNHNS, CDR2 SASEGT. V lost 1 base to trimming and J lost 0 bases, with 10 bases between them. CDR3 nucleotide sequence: TGTGCCAGCAGTGAAGGTTCCTACTACTCCTACGAGCAGTACTTC. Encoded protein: CASSEGSYYSYEQYF.

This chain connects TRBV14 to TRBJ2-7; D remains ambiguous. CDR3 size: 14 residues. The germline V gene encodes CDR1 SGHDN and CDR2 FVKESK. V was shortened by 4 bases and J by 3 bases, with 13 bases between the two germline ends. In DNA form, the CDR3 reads TGTGCCAGCAGCCCCGGGTATTCACGCTACGAGCAGTACTTC. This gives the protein CASSPGYSRYEQYF.

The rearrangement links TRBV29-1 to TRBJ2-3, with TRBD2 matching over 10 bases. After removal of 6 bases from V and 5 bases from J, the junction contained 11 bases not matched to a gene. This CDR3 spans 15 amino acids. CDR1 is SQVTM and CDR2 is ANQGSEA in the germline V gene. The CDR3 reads CSVDLLAGSRDTQYF. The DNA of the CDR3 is TGCAGCGTGGACCTACTAGCGGGATCGCGAGATACGCAGTATTTT.

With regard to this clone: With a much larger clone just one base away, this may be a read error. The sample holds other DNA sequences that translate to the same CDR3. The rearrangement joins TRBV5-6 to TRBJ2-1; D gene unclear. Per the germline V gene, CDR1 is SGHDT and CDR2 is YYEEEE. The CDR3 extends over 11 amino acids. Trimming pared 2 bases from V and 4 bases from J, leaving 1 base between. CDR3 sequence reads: CASSFYNEQFF. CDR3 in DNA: TGTGCCAGCAGCTTTTACAATGAGCAGTTCTTC.

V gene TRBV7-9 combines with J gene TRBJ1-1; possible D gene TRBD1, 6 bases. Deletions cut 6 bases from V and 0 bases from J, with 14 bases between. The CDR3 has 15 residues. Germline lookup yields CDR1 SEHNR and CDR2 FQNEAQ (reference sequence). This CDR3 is CASSLTGQLNTEAFF. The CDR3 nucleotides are TGTGCCAGCAGTCTGACCGGACAGTTGAACACTGAAGCTTTCTTT.

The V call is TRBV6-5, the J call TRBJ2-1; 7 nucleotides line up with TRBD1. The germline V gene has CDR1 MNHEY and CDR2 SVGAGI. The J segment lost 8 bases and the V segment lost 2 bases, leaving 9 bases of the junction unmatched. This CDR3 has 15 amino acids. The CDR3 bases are TGTGCCAGCAGTTACGGGACAGCGCGTTCGGATGAGCAGTTCTTC. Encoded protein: CASSYGTARSDEQFF.

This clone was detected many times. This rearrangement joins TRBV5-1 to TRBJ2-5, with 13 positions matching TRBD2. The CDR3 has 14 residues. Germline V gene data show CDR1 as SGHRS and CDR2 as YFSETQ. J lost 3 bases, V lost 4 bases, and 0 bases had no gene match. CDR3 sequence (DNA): TGCGCCAGCAGCGGGACTAGCGGGGAAGAGACCCAGTACTTC. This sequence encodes CASSGTSGEETQYF.

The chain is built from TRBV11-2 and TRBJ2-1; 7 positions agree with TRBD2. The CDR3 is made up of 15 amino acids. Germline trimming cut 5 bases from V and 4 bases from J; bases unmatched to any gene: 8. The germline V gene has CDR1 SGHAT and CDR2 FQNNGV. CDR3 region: CASSRPGTTYNEQFF. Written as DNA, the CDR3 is TGTGCCAGCAGCAGACCCGGGACTACATACAATGAGCAGTTCTTC.

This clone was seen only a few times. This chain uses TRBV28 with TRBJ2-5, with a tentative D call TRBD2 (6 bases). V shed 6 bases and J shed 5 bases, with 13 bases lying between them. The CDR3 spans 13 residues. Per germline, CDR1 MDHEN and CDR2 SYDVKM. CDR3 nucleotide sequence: TGTGCCAGCAGGAAGCGGGCTCTTGAGACCCAGTACTTC. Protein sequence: CASRKRALETQYF.

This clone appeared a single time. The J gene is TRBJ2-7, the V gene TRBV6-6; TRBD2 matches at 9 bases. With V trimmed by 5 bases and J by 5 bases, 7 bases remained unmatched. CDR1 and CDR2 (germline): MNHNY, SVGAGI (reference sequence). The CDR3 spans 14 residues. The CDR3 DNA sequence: TGTGCCAGCAGTCCTAAAGCGGGAGGTAACGAGCAGTACTTC. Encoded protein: CASSPKAGGNEQYF.

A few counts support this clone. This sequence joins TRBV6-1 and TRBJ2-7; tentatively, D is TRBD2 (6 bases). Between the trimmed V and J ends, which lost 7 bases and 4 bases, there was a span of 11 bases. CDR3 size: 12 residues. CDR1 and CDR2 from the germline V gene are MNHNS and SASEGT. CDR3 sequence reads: CASTGGTYEQYF. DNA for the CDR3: TGTGCCAGCACTGGCGGGACTTACGAGCAGTACTTC.

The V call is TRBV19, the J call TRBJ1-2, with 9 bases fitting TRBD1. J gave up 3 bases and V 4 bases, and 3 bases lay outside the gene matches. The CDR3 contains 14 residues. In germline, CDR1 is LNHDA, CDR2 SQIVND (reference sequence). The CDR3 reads CASSTWTGDYGYTF. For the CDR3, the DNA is TGTGCCAGTAGTACTTGGACAGGGGACTATGGCTACACCTTC. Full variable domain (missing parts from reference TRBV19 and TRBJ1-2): DGGITQSPKYLFRKEGQNVTLSCEQNLNHDAMYWYRQDPGQGLRLIYYSQIVNDFQKGDIAEGYSVSREKKESFPLTVTSAQKNPTAFYLCASSTWTGDYGYTFGSGTRLTVV.

In DNA, the CDR3 is TGTGCCAGCAGTGCGGGACAGGGCGGCTACGAGCAGTACTTC. Residues: CASSAGQGGYEQYF. This chain links TRBV6-1 with TRBJ2-7; 9 bases fit TRBD1. V gave up 4 bases and J gave up 3 bases; unmatched junction bases: 4. The CDR3 runs to 14 residues. Germline V gene sequence: CDR1 MNHNS, CDR2 SASEGT.

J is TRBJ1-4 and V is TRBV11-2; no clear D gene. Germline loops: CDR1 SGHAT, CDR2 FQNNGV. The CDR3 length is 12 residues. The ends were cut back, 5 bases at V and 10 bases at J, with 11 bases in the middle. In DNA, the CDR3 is TGTGCCAGCAGCCGTGGGGAAGGAAAACTGTTTTTT. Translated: CASSRGEGKLFF. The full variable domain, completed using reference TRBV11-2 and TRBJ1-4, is EAGVAQSPRYKIIEKRQSVAFWCNPISGHATLYWYQQILGQGPKLLIQFQNNGVVDDSQLPKDRFSAERLKGVDSTLKIQPAKLEDSAVYLCASSRGEGKLFFGSGTQLSVL.

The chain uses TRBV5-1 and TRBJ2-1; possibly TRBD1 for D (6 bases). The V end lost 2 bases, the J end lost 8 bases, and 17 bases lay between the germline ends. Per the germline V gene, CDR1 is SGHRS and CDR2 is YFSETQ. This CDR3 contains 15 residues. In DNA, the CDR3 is TGCGCCAGCAGCTTTTACTTGACAGGCGCCGATGAGCAGTTCTTC. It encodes CASSFYLTGADEQFF.

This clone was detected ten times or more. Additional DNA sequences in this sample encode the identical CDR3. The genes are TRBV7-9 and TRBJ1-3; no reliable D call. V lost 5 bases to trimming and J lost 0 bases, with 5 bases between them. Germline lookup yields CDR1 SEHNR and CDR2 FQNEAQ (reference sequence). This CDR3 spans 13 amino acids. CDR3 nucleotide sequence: TGTGCCAGCAGCCCAGACTCTGGAAACACCATATATTTT. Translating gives CASSPDSGNTIYF.

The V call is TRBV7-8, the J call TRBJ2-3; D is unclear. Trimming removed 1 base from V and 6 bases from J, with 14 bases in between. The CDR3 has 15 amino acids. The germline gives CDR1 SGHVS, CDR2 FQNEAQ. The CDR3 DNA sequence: TGTGCCAGCAGCTTAGTTGCGGCCCTCGCTGATACGCAGTATTTT. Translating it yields CASSLVAALADTQYF.